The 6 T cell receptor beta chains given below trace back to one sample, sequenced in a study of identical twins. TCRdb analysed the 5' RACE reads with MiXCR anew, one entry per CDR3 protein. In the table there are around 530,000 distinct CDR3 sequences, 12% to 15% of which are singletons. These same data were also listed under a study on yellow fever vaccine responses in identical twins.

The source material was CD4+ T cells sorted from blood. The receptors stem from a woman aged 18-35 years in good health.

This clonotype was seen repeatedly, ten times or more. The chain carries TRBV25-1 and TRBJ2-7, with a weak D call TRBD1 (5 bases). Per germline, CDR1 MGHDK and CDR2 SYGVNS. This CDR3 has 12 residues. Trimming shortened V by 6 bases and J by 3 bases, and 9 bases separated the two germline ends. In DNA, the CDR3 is TGTGCCAGCAGACGGACAAGCTACGAGCAGTACTTC. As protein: CASRRTSYEQYF.

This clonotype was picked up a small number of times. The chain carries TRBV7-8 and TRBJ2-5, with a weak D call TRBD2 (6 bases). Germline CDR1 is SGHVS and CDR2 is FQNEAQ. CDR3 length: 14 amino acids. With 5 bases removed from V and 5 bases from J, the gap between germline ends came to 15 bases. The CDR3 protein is CASSPGTGTETQYF. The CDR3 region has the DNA TGTGCCAGCAGCCCAGGGACTGGGACGGAGACCCAGTACTTC.

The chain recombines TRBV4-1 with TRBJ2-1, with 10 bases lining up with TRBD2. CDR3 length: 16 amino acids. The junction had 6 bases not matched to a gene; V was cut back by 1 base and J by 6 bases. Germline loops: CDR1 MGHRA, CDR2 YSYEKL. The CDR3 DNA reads TGCGCCAGCAGCCAAGCTGAGCGGGGGGGCGGCAATGAGCAGTTCTTC. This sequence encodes CASSQAERGGGNEQFF.

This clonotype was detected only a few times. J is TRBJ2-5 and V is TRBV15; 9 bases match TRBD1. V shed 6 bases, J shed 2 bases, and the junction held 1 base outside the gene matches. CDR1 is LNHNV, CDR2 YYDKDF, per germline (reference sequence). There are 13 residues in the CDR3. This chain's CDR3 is CATRTGGQETQYF. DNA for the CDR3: TGTGCCACCAGGACAGGGGGACAAGAGACCCAGTACTTC.

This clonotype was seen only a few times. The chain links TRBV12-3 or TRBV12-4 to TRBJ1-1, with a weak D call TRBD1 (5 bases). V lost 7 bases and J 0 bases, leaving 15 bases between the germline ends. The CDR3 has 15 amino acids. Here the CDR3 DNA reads TGTGCCAGCAACCAAGCGGGGCAGATGAACACTGAAGCTTTCTTT. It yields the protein CASNQAGQMNTEAFF.

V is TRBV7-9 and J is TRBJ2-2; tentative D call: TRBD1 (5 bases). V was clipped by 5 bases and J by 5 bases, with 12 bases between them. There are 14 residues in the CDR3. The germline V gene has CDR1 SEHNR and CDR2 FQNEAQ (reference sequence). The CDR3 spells CASSRQTRTGELFF. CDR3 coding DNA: TGTGCCAGCAGCCGACAGACAAGAACCGGGGAGCTGTTTTTT.